These 15 T cell receptor beta chains were sequenced from one sample in a study of identical twins. Each CDR3 protein gets one entry after TCRdb re-called the 5' RACE reads with MiXCR. The table shows about 730,000 distinct CDR3 sequences, with around 21% occurring only once. The same sample was also studied in work on T cells expressing NK-cell markers.

Sequenced material: PBMCs. The receptors were gathered from a woman aged 18-29 years in good health.

This clonotype was picked up one time. This chain joins TRBV11-3 and TRBJ2-1; 8 bases map to TRBD1. The CDR3 length is 15 residues. The junction had 6 bases not matched to a gene; V was cut back by 1 base and J by 7 bases. The V gene's germline CDR1 is SGHNT and CDR2 YENEEA. CDR3 nucleotide sequence: TGTGCCAGCAGCTTAGTCAGGGGGCTAGTGAATGAGCAGTTCTTC. It is translated as CASSLVRGLVNEQFF. Variable domain in full (rest from reference TRBV11-3 and TRBJ2-1): EAGVVQSPRYKIIEKKQPVAFWCNPISGHNTLYWYLQNLGQGPELLIRYENEEAVDDSQLPKDRFSAERLKGVDSTLKIQPAELGDSAVYLCASSLVRGLVNEQFFGPGTRLTVL.

This clonotype was seen more than once but under ten times. V gene TRBV12-3 or TRBV12-4 combines with J gene TRBJ2-1; D uncertain. The length of the CDR3 is 11 residues. Trimming cost V 8 bases and J 5 bases, with 7 bases left between them. Written as DNA, the CDR3 is TGTGCCAGCGCCCGGAACAATGAGCAGTTCTTC. It yields the protein CASARNNEQFF.

This clonotype was recorded many times. The chain has TRBV6-5 and TRBJ2-7, with a tentative D call TRBD1 (5 bases). V was clipped by 3 bases and J by 3 bases, with 12 bases between them. CDR3 length equals 14 residues. CDR1 is MNHEY, CDR2 SVGAGI, per germline. CDR3 residues: CASSYVQGIYEQYF. The CDR3 DNA reads as TGTGCCAGCAGTTATGTTCAGGGAATCTACGAGCAGTACTTC.

The chain carries TRBV6-1 and TRBJ2-7, with a possible D match to TRBD2 (5 bases). This CDR3 is 14 amino acids long. The germline V gene encodes CDR1 MNHNS and CDR2 SASEGT. Between the trimmed V and J ends, which lost 5 bases and 5 bases, there was a span of 16 bases. The CDR3 spells CASSKPGGSNEQYF. Here the CDR3 DNA reads TGTGCCAGCAGTAAACCAGGTGGGAGTAACGAGCAGTACTTC.

In this sample, this clonotype turned up once. The V gene is TRBV6-1, the J gene TRBJ1-4; TRBD1 aligns across 8 bases. V trimming: 6 bases; J trimming: 8 bases; junction bases outside the gene matches: 8. This CDR3 has 14 residues. The V gene's germline CDR1 is MNHNS and CDR2 SASEGT. The CDR3 reads CASSPTGVSEKLFF. CDR3 sequence (DNA): TGTGCCAGCAGCCCGACAGGGGTTAGCGAAAAACTGTTTTTT.

V and J are TRBV7-2 and TRBJ2-1; D remains unclear. Germline-derived CDR1 and CDR2 are SGHTA and FQGNSA. The CDR3 totals 14 residues. Trimming pared 1 base from V and 8 bases from J, leaving 12 bases between. The CDR3 loop reads CASSLVPSQDEQFF. CDR3 DNA: TGTGCCAGCAGCTTAGTTCCCAGTCAGGATGAGCAGTTCTTC.

This clonotype was recorded at least ten times. This chain connects TRBV12-3 or TRBV12-4 to TRBJ2-5, with D maybe TRBD1 (7 bases). Trimming stripped 2 bases from V and 5 bases from J, with 12 bases between. The CDR3 has 14 amino acids. CDR3 in DNA: TGTGCCAGCAGTTTACAGGGGGGCAGGGAGACCCAGTACTTC. Protein product: CASSLQGGRETQYF.

This clonotype showed up just a few times. The V and J genes are TRBV15 and TRBJ2-5, with no clear D. Germline V CDR1 and CDR2: LNHNV, YYDKDF (reference sequence). V lost 3 bases and J lost 7, with 12 bases in between. The CDR3 runs 13 residues. Here the CDR3 reads CATSSSDLGTQYF. The CDR3 DNA sequence: TGTGCCACCAGCAGCTCAGATCTGGGGACCCAGTACTTC. Drawing the rest from reference TRBV15 and TRBJ2-5, the complete variable domain is DAMVIQNPRYQVTQFGKPVTLSCSQTLNHNVMYWYQQKSSQAPKLLFHYYDKDFNNEADTPDNFQSRRPNTSFCFLDIRSPGLGDTAMYLCATSSSDLGTQYFGPGTRLLVL.

This clonotype came up a few times. V is TRBV10-3 and J is TRBJ1-2; D gene uncertain. Trimming took 3 bases from V and 3 from J, leaving 8 bases between them. Germline V gene sequence: CDR1 ENHRY, CDR2 SYGVKD. The CDR3 length is 13 residues. CDR3 coding DNA: TGTGCCATCAGTGAAAGGCAGTACTATGGCTACACCTTC. Its translation is CAISERQYYGYTF.

The gene calls are TRBV5-1 and TRBJ2-7; D remains unclear. The V end was cut by 2 bases, the J end by 3 bases, with 9 bases between. In germline, CDR1 is SGHRS, CDR2 YFSETQ. The CDR3 length is 13 residues. CDR3 coding DNA: TGCGCCAGCAGCTTTCTCAGAGACTACGAGCAGTACTTC. Translation: CASSFLRDYEQYF.

This clonotype was seen a few times. The V gene is TRBV20-1, the J gene TRBJ2-5; D might be TRBD2 (6 bases). The CDR3 covers 15 residues. The V and J ends lost 6 bases and 9 bases respectively, with 26 bases between them. CDR1 DFQATT and CDR2 SNEGSKA come from the germline V gene (reference sequence). As DNA, the CDR3 is TGCAGTGCCACCCACCCAACTAGCTCTGACGGGGCCCAGTACTTC. Protein sequence: CSATHPTSSDGAQYF.

The chain couples TRBV6-1 to TRBJ1-1; possibly TRBD1 for D (5 bases). This CDR3 contains 15 residues. The germline V gene has CDR1 MNHNS and CDR2 SASEGT. V was pared by 7 bases and J by 7 bases, with 22 bases between. The CDR3 sequence: CASTPLTGTGNEAFF. CDR3 in DNA: TGTGCCAGCACCCCTCTTACCGGGACGGGGAATGAAGCTTTCTTT.

The chain is built from TRBV6-2 or TRBV6-3 and TRBJ2-1; the match to TRBD1 covers 8 bases. Germline lookup yields CDR1 MNHEY and CDR2 SVGEGT. V shed 8 bases, J shed 0 bases, and the junction held 3 bases outside the gene matches. CDR3 length equals 14 residues. DNA for the CDR3: TGTGCCAGCGCAGGGGGCTACTCCTACAATGAGCAGTTCTTC. Protein product: CASAGGYSYNEQFF.

This clonotype came up a few times. V usage is TRBV7-9 and J usage is TRBJ2-1; no clear D gene. The CDR3 is made up of 14 amino acids. V lost 6 bases and J 4 bases, leaving 13 bases between the germline ends. Germline CDR1 reads SEHNR; CDR2 reads FQNEAQ (reference sequence). The chain's CDR3 is CASSPAAPYNEQFF. CDR3 DNA: TGTGCCAGCAGTCCAGCCGCGCCGTACAATGAGCAGTTCTTC.

This chain joins TRBV20-1 and TRBJ2-1, with D possibly matching TRBD2 (6 bases). Looked up from germline, CDR1 is DFQATT and CDR2 is SNEGSKA (reference sequence). The CDR3 runs 14 residues. Trimming stripped 6 bases from V and 4 bases from J, with 16 bases between. The CDR3 DNA is TGCAGTGCCCCGCCGCGGGAATTTTACAATGAGCAGTTCTTC. This codes for CSAPPREFYNEQFF.